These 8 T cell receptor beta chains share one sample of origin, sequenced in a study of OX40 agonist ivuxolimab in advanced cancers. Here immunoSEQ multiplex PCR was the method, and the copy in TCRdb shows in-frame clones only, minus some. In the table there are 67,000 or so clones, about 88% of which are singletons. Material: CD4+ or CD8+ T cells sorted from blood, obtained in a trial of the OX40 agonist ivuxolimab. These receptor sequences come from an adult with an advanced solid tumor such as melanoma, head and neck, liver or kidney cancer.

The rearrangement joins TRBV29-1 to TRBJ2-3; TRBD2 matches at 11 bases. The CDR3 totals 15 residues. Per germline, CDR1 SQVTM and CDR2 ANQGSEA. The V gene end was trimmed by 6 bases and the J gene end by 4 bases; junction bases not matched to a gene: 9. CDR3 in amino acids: CSVTISGRAPDTQYF. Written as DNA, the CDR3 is TGCAGCGTGACCATTAGCGGGAGGGCCCCAGATACGCAGTATTTT.

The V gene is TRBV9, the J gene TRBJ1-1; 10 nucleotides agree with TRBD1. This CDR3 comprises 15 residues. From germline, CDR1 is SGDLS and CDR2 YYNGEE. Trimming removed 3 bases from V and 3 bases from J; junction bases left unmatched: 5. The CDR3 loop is CASSGTGTGDTEAFF. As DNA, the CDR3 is TGTGCCAGCAGCGGAACCGGGACAGGGGACACTGAAGCTTTCTTT.

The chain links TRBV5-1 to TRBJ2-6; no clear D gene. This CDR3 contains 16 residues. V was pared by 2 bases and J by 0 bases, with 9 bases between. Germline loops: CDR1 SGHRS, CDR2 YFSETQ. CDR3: CASSFDPNSGANVLTF. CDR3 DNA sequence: TGCGCCAGCAGCTTCGACCCAAACTCTGGGGCCAACGTCCTGACTTTC.

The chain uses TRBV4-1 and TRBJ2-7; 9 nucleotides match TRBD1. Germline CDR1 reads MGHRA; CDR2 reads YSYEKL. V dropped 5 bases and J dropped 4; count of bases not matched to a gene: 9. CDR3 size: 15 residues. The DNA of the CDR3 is TGCGCCAGCAGCGCCGGGACAGGGAGAGTTTACGAGCAGTACTTC. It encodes CASSAGTGRVYEQYF.

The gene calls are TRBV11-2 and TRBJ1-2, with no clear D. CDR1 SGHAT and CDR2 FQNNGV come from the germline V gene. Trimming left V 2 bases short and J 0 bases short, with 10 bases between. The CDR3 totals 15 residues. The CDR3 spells CASSLNNRANYGYTF. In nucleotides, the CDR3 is TGTGCCAGCAGCTTAAACAACAGAGCTAACTATGGCTACACCTTC.

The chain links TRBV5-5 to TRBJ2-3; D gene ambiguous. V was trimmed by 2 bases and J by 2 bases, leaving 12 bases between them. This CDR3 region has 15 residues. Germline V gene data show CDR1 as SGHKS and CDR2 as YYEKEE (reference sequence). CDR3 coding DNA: TGTGCCAGCAGCTTTTACCCGCTAGACACAGATACGCAGTATTTT. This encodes CASSFYPLDTDTQYF. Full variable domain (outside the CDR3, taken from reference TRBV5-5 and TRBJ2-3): DAGVTQSPTHLIKTRGQQVTLRCSPISGHKSVSWYQQVLGQGPQFIFQYYEKEERGRGNFPDRFSARQFPNYSSELNVNALLLGDSALYLCASSFYPLDTDTQYFGPGTRLTVL.

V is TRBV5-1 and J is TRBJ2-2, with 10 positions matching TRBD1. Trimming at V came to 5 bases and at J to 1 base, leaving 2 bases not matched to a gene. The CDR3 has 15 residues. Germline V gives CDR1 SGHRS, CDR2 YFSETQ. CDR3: CASRRTGGNTGELFF. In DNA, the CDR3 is TGCGCCAGCAGACGGACAGGGGGGAACACCGGGGAGCTGTTTTTT. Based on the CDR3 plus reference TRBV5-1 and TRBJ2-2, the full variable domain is KAGVTQTPRYLIKTRGQQVTLSCSPISGHRSVSWYQQTPGQGLQFLFEYFSETQRNKGNFPGRFSGRQFSNSRSEMNVSTLELGDSALYLCASRRTGGNTGELFFGEGSRLTVL.

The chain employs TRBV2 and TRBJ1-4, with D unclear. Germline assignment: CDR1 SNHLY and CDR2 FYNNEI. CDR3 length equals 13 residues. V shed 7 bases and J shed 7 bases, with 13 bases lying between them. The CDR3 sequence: CASIPLAGEKLFF. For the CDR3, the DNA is TGTGCCAGCATCCCTTTAGCGGGTGAAAAACTGTTTTTT.